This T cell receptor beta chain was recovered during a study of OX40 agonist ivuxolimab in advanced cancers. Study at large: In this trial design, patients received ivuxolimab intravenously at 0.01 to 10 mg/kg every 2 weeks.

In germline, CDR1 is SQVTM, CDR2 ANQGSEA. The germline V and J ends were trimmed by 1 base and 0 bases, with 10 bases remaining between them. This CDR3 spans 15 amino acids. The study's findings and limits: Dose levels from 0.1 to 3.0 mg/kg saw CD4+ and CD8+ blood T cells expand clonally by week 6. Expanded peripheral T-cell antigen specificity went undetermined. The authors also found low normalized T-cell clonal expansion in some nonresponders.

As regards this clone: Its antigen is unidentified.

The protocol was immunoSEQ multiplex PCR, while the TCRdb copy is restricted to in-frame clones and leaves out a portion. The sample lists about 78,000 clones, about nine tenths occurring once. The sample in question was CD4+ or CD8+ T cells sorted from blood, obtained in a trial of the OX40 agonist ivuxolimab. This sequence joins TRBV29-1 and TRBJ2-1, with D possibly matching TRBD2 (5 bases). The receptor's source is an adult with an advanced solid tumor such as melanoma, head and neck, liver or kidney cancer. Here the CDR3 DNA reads TGCAGCGTTGAAGGAGGGCAGGACTCCTACAATGAGCAGTTCTTC. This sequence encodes CSVEGGQDSYNEQFF.